The clone carrying this T cell receptor (beta chain) was seen once. Its antigen is still unknown. This sample was taken from a study of CD8+ T cells in alopecia areata. V shed 2 bases, J shed 2 bases, and the junction held 10 bases outside the gene matches. Per the germline V gene, CDR1 is PRHDT and CDR2 is FYEKMQ (reference sequence). This CDR3 contains 18 residues. RNA extraction and reverse transcription yielded cDNA as sequencing template. Repertoires were generated with immunoSEQ multiplex PCR, while TCRdb's copy carries only in-frame clones and drops some. The sample carries 98,000 or so clones, around 55% recorded once. Broader study findings: Normal skin's resident alphabeta T cells are also sequenced in scalp samples. Relative to normal scalp, lesional scalp, especially alopecia totalis/universalis, showed higher clonality. Patients displayed less clarity in TCR sharing than mice, a finding possibly related to HLA.

The sequenced sample was CD8+ T cells sorted from blood. The rearrangement uses TRBV13 and TRBJ2-4; TRBD1 matches 9 bases. This clonotype originated in a human donor in good health. CDR3 protein: CASSLQLRDRVTKNIQYF. CDR3 in DNA: TGTGCCAGCAGCTTACAACTTCGGGACAGGGTTACCAAAAACATTCAGTACTTC.